What follows are 4 T cell receptor beta chains derived from one specimen sequenced in a study of blood T cells in healthy people across ages. A second PCR, run for roughly 7 to 11 cycles, used a sample-barcoded 5' primer plus a J-beta primer mix. Each CDR3 protein gets one entry after TCRdb re-called the 5' RACE reads with MiXCR. The profile shows nearly 800,000 distinct CDR3 sequences, around 25% of them singletons. This sample was shared with a second study, whose subject was T cells of mothers and their children.

Sequenced input: blood. Receptors originate from a boy aged 5-17 years in good health.

With regard to this clonotype: Germline is not matched at one junction end, which may reflect a read error. V usage is TRBV29-1 and J usage is TRBJ2-3, with 8 bases identical to TRBD2. This CDR3 is 13 amino acids long. Germline-derived CDR1 and CDR2 are SQVTM and ANQGSEA. The CDR3 coding sequence is TGCAGCGTCTACGGGGGGGTCACAGGTACGCAGTATTTT. As protein: CSVYGGVTGTQYF.

The genes are TRBV7-9 and TRBJ1-2, with D unclear. This CDR3 spans 13 amino acids. In germline, CDR1 is SEHNR, CDR2 FQNEAQ (reference sequence). V lost 6 bases and J 7 bases, leaving 15 bases between the germline ends. The CDR3 DNA reads as TGTGCCAGCAGTCCCGGGTCTCTCGCTGGCTACACCTTC. Its translation is CASSPGSLAGYTF.

The chain joins TRBV20-1 to TRBJ2-3; TRBD2 matches 13 bases. Germline V gene lookup returns CDR1 DFQATT and CDR2 SNEGSKA (reference sequence). The CDR3 contains 17 residues. The V gene end was trimmed by 0 bases and the J gene end by 3 bases; junction bases not matched to a gene: 6. The CDR3 DNA reads as TGCAGTGCTAGAGACCGGACTAGCGGGAGCTTGACAGATACGCAGTATTTT. Protein sequence: CSARDRTSGSLTDTQYF.

This clonotype showed up just a few times. The chain recombines TRBV6-6 with TRBJ1-5; tentative D call: TRBD1 (5 bases). The V end was cut by 2 bases, the J end by 0 bases, with 11 bases between. The V gene's germline CDR1 is MNHNY and CDR2 SVGAGI (reference sequence). This CDR3 has 16 residues. CDR3 nucleotides: TGTGCCAGCAGTTACGAGGTGGGGGGTAGCAATCAGCCCCAGCATTTT. It encodes CASSYEVGGSNQPQHF.